Described below is a single TCR beta chain sequence and its context. Its antigen is unidentified. TCRdb reanalysed the 5' RACE reads using MiXCR and keeps one entry per CDR3 protein. The table records about 300,000 distinct CDR3 sequences, around 8.6% of them present only once. V lost 6 bases and J lost 1, with 6 bases in between. This CDR3 has 12 amino acids. This sample stems from a study of T cells after yellow fever vaccination. Study-level points and caveats: Repertoires obtained by FACS sorting could include abundant clonotypes that entered as contaminants from the bulk population. Booster sampling recovered most clones from primary vaccination (roughly 97% CD4, approximately 88% CD8). CD4 and CD8 compartments shared a small share of clonotypes, likely from convergent recombination.

This specimen was CD4+ T cells sorted from PBMCs, taken 5 days after the yellow fever booster vaccination. The TCR sequence derives from a young man who received the YFV17D yellow fever vaccine. This chain uses TRBV12-3 or TRBV12-4 with TRBJ2-5; possible D gene TRBD2, 6 bases. CDR3 coding DNA: TGTGCCAGCAGGCGGGGCCAAGAGACCCAGTACTTC. It encodes CASRRGQETQYF.